The 22 T cell receptor beta chains below were found in one sample sequenced in a study of technical replicates of blood from a handful of donors. Generated by immunoSEQ multiplex PCR, the TCRdb table keeps only in-frame clones and is missing some. The sample carries over 60,000 clones, 93% recorded once. Sequencing used T cells isolated from PBMCs. Receptors originate from a human donor in good health.

This chain links TRBV2 with TRBJ2-1; TRBD1 matches 7 bases. This CDR3 region has 14 residues. Germline values: CDR1 SNHLY, CDR2 FYNNEI. V was pared by 6 bases and J by 4 bases, with 6 bases of the junction left unmatched. The CDR3 loop is CASRGDRQYNEQFF. In DNA, the CDR3 is TGTGCCAGCAGGGGGGACAGACAGTACAATGAGCAGTTCTTC.

This chain connects TRBV5-1 to TRBJ2-2, with 9 bases identical to TRBD1. J lost 4 bases, V lost 4 bases, and 5 bases had no gene match. The CDR3 runs to 15 residues. Per germline, CDR1 SGHRS and CDR2 YFSETQ. The chain's CDR3 is CASSNTGGGTGELFF. As DNA, the CDR3 is TGCGCCAGCAGCAATACAGGGGGCGGCACCGGGGAGCTGTTTTTT.

This clone was recorded only once. The CDR3 DNA reads TGTGCCAGCAACCGGGCCGTGACAGGGTCTCCTGAGCAGTTCTTC. It encodes CASNRAVTGSPEQFF. The V and J genes are TRBV13 and TRBJ2-1; 7 nucleotides match TRBD1. Germline V lookup: CDR1 PRHDT, CDR2 FYEKMQ (reference sequence). The CDR3 is 15 amino acids. After removal of 7 bases from V and 9 bases from J, the junction contained 15 bases not matched to a gene.

The genes are TRBV6-6 and TRBJ1-1, with D possibly matching TRBD1 (5 bases). Germline values: CDR1 MNHNY, CDR2 SVGAGI (reference sequence). The CDR3 length is 12 residues. V was shortened by 4 bases and J by 3 bases, with 6 bases between the two germline ends. As DNA, the CDR3 is TGTGCCAGCAGTTGGGGGGACACTGAAGCTTTCTTT. Protein sequence: CASSWGDTEAFF.

This rearrangement joins TRBV7-2 to TRBJ1-4, with D maybe TRBD1 (6 bases). The germline V gene has CDR1 SGHTA and CDR2 FQGNSA. The CDR3 totals 15 residues. V lost 5 bases and J 3 bases, leaving 13 bases between the germline ends. CDR3: CASSTTGWANEKLFF. The CDR3, as DNA: TGTGCCAGCAGCACGACAGGTTGGGCTAATGAAAAACTGTTTTTT.

The chain couples TRBV6-1 to TRBJ1-4, with TRBD1 identical over 8 bases. This CDR3 spans 15 amino acids. Germline CDR1 is MNHNS and CDR2 is SASEGT. The trim removed 7 bases at V and 8 bases at J, leaving 12 bases unmatched. The DNA of the CDR3 is TGTGCCAGCACCCTGACAGGGGCACTGTACGAAAAACTGTTTTTT. It is translated as CASTLTGALYEKLFF.

V and J are TRBV7-8 and TRBJ1-2, with D unclear. The CDR3 length is 16 residues. From germline, CDR1 is SGHVS and CDR2 FQNEAQ. Trimming shortened V by 0 bases and J by 8 bases, and 19 bases separated the two germline ends. The CDR3 bases are TGTGCCAGCAGCTTAGCGGATCGGGCAGGCGGGAGGGGCTACACCTTC. Its protein product is CASSLADRAGGRGYTF.

The chain employs TRBV4-1 and TRBJ2-7; D not resolved. V was trimmed by 1 base and J by 1 base, leaving 17 bases between them. Germline V lookup: CDR1 MGHRA, CDR2 YSYEKL. CDR3 length: 17 amino acids. CDR3 sequence: CASSQVSGQSLSYEQYF. CDR3 sequence (DNA): TGCGCCAGCAGCCAAGTTTCTGGGCAGTCCCTTTCCTACGAGCAGTACTTC.

This clone was seen a single time. The germline gene is not matched at one end of the junction; a read error may be the cause. V gene TRBV6-5 combines with J gene TRBJ2-5; D may be TRBD2 (5 bases). This CDR3 has 13 amino acids. CDR1 is MNHEY, CDR2 SVGAGI, per germline. The CDR3 loop is CASSYSRGETQYF. The CDR3 DNA follows: TGTGCCAGCAGCTACTCACGCGGGGAGACCCAGTACTTC.

This clone was seen only once. The rearrangement joins TRBV9 to TRBJ2-7; 9 bases line up with TRBD2. CDR3 length equals 13 residues. Germline V gives CDR1 SGDLS, CDR2 YYNGEE. J was trimmed by 5 bases and V by 0 bases; bases with no gene match: 0. CDR3 protein: CASSVGLADEQYF. The DNA for the CDR3 is TGTGCCAGCAGCGTAGGACTAGCGGACGAGCAGTACTTC.

The chain couples TRBV27 to TRBJ1-2; possible D gene TRBD1, 5 bases. CDR3 length equals 14 residues. Germline CDR1 and CDR2: MNHEY and SMNVEV (reference sequence). Between the trimmed V and J ends, which lost 8 bases and 8 bases, there was a span of 21 bases. The CDR3 region is CASRTPGLDWGYTF. The CDR3 nucleotides are TGTGCCAGCCGTACCCCGGGACTGGATTGGGGCTACACCTTC.

The chain links TRBV30 to TRBJ1-3; D is unclear. CDR1 is GTSNPN and CDR2 is SVGIG in the germline V gene (reference sequence). The CDR3 is made up of 14 amino acids. V lost 4 bases, J lost 3 bases, and 13 bases lay in between. The CDR3 is CAWNGGNFGNTIYF. The DNA of the CDR3 is TGTGCCTGGAATGGCGGGAACTTTGGAAACACCATATATTTT.

This clone was seen a single time. The V call is TRBV2, the J call TRBJ2-3, with TRBD2 identical over 9 bases. The CDR3 is made up of 17 amino acids. CDR1 SNHLY and CDR2 FYNNEI come from the germline V gene. V trimming: 9 bases; J trimming: 1 base; junction bases outside the gene matches: 14. The CDR3: CASSTSGLGIGTDTQYF. CDR3 nucleotide sequence: TGTGCCAGTAGTACTAGCGGGTTGGGGATAGGCACAGATACGCAGTATTTT.

The V and J genes are TRBV19 and TRBJ2-7, with 10 bases fitting TRBD1. V trimming: 5 bases; J trimming: 2 bases; junction bases outside the gene matches: 6. This CDR3 is 15 amino acids long. Per the germline V gene, CDR1 is LNHDA and CDR2 is SQIVND (reference sequence). CDR3 coding DNA: TGTGCCAGTAGTCCGAGACAGGGGGCCACCTACGAGCAGTACTTC. Its protein product is CASSPRQGATYEQYF.

This chain uses TRBV29-1 with TRBJ1-1; 7 positions match TRBD1. Looked up from germline, CDR1 is SQVTM and CDR2 is ANQGSEA. There are 13 residues in the CDR3. V gave up 4 bases and J gave up 1 base; unmatched junction bases: 3. CDR3 coding DNA: TGCAGCGTTGTGAGACAGGGGAACACTGAAGCTTTCTTT. Encoded protein: CSVVRQGNTEAFF.

This chain links TRBV5-6 with TRBJ2-3, with TRBD1 matching 8 bases. This CDR3 is built from 15 residues. V dropped 0 bases and J dropped 2; count of bases not matched to a gene: 2. CDR1 and CDR2 from the germline V gene are SGHDT and YYEEEE. The CDR3 is CASSLGTGYTDTQYF. As DNA, the CDR3 is TGTGCCAGCAGCTTGGGGACAGGGTACACAGATACGCAGTATTTT. Drawing the rest from reference TRBV5-6 and TRBJ2-3, the complete variable domain is DAGVTQSPTHLIKTRGQQVTLRCSPKSGHDTVSWYQQALGQGPQFIFQYYEEEERQRGNFPDRFSGHQFPNYSSELNVNALLLGDSALYLCASSLGTGYTDTQYFGPGTRLTVL.

This clone has just a few counts. The chain combines TRBV28 with TRBJ1-2; the D is unclear. The V gene's germline CDR1 is MDHEN and CDR2 SYDVKM. V gave up 6 bases and J gave up 5 bases, with 10 bases separating them. The CDR3 has 12 amino acids. The chain's CDR3 is CASSLRRYGYTF. The CDR3 region has the DNA TGTGCCAGCAGCCTACGCCGTTATGGCTACACCTTC.

The chain has TRBV4-1 and TRBJ2-2; TRBD2 aligns across 9 bases. Trimming at V came to 1 base and at J to 8 bases, leaving 11 bases not matched to a gene. Germline values: CDR1 MGHRA, CDR2 YSYEKL. The length of the CDR3 is 17 residues. CDR3: CASSQVVAGGKGGELFF. The CDR3 DNA follows: TGCGCCAGCAGCCAAGTCGTGGCGGGAGGGAAGGGGGGGGAGCTGTTTTTT.

This chain's CDR3 is CASRPTSVGEQFF. Here the CDR3 DNA reads TGTGCCAGCAGACCGACTAGCGTCGGTGAGCAGTTCTTC. This sequence joins TRBV6-1 and TRBJ2-1; 8 bases agree with TRBD2. CDR1 and CDR2 from the germline V gene are MNHNS and SASEGT. The J segment lost 9 bases and the V segment lost 6 bases, leaving 7 bases of the junction unmatched. The CDR3 extends over 13 amino acids.

The gene calls are TRBV5-6 and TRBJ1-3; the D gene is possibly TRBD1 (5 bases). From germline, CDR1 is SGHDT and CDR2 YYEEEE. V lost 2 bases to trimming and J lost 1 base, with 13 bases between them. CDR3 size: 16 residues. The CDR3 DNA reads as TGTGCCAGCAGCTTCCGAGGGGACTTGTCTGGAAACACCATATATTTT. Residues: CASSFRGDLSGNTIYF.

This clone was seen more than once but under ten times. This chain joins TRBV30 and TRBJ1-1; 8 nucleotides agree with TRBD1. The CDR3 length is 13 residues. J gave up 4 bases and V 5 bases, and 6 bases lay outside the gene matches. Germline V gene lookup returns CDR1 GTSNPN and CDR2 SVGIG (reference sequence). This CDR3 reads CAWDTGGGTEAFF. The DNA of the CDR3 is TGTGCCTGGGACACAGGGGGGGGCACTGAAGCTTTCTTT.

The chain joins TRBV11-1 to TRBJ1-1; D is undetermined. Germline CDR1 SGHAT, CDR2 FQDESV (reference sequence). Trimming left V 2 bases short and J 3 bases short, with 13 bases between. The CDR3 is made up of 15 amino acids. In DNA form, the CDR3 reads TGTGCCAGCAGCTTAACATTTTGGGCCGACACTGAAGCTTTCTTT. Translation gives CASSLTFWADTEAFF.